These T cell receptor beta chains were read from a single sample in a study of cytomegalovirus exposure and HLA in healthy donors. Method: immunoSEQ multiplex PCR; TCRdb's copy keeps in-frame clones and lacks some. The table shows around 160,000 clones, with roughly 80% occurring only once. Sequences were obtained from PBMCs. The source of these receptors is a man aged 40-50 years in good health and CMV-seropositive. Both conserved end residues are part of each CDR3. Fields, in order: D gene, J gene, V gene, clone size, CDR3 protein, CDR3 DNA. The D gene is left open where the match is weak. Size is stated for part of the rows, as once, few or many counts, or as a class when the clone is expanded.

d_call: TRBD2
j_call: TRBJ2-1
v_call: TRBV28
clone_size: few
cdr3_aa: CASSRLAHYNEQFF
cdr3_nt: TGTGCCAGCAGCAGACTAGCGCACTACAATGAGCAGTTCTTC

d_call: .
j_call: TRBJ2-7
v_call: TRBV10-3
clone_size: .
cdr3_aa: CAPGKSSEQYF
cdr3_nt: TGTGCCCCCGGGAAAAGCAGCGAGCAGTACTTC

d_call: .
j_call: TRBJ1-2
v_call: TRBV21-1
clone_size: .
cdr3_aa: CASSVLWGARLGGYTF
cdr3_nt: TGTGCCAGCAGCGTCCTATGGGGCGCGAGATTAGGTGGCTACACCTTC

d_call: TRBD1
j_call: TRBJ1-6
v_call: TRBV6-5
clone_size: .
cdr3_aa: CASREGQGNSPLHF
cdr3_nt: TGTGCCAGCAGAGAGGGACAGGGTAATTCACCCCTCCACTTT

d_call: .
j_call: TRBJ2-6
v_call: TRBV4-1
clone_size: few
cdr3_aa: CASSQDPDAGANGLTF
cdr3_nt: TGCGCCAGCAGCCAAGATCCGGATGCTGGGGCCAACGGCCTGACTTTC

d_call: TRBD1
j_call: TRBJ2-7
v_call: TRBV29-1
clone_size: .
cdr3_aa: CARSDRGREQYF
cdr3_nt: TGCGCCCGGTCGGACAGGGGCCGCGAGCAGTACTTC

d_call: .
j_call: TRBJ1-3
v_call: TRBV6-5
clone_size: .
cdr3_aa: CASRPAAENTIYF
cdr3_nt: TGTGCCAGCAGACCGGCCGCGGAAAACACCATATATTTT

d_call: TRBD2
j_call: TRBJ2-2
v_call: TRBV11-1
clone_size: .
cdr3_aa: CASSPFSGMGTGELFF
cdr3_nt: TGTGCCAGCAGCCCGTTTAGCGGGATGGGAACCGGGGAGCTGTTTTTT

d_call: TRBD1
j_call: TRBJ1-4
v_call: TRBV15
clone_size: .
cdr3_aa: CATSRGTGGLNEKLFF
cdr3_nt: TGTGCCACCAGCAGAGGGACAGGGGGCCTAAATGAAAAACTGTTTTTT

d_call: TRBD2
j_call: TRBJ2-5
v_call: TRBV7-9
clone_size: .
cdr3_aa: CASSLLAGGGGETQYF
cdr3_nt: TGTGCCAGCAGCTTACTCGCGGGAGGCGGTGGAGAGACCCAGTACTTC

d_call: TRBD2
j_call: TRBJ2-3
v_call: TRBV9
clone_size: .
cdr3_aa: CASRREAVTDTQYF
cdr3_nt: TGTGCCAGCCGTCGGGAGGCGGTGACAGATACGCAGTATTTT

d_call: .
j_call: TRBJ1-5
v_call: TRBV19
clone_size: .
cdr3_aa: CASTRTEGLQGQPQHF
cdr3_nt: TGTGCCAGTACCCGTACCGAGGGGTTACAGGGTCAGCCCCAGCATTTT

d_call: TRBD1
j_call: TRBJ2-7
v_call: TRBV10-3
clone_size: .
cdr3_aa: CAISPGQGRRGSSYEQYF
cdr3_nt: TGTGCCATCAGCCCGGGACAGGGTCGGCGGGGGAGCTCCTACGAGCAGTACTTC

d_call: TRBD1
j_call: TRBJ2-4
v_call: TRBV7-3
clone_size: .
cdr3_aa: CASSLLPGQGDPGNIQYF
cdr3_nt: TGTGCCAGCAGCTTGCTTCCGGGACAGGGGGACCCGGGGAACATTCAGTACTTC

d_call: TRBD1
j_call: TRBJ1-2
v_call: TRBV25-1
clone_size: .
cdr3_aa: CASSEIGTGQGYTF
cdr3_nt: TGTGCCAGCAGTGAGATCGGGACAGGCCAGGGCTACACCTTC

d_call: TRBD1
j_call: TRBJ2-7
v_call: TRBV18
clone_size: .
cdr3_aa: CASSPGAGGAYEQYF
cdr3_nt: TGTGCCAGCTCACCAGGGGCAGGGGGAGCCTACGAGCAGTACTTC

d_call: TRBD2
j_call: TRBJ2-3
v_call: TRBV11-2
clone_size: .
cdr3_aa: CASSLVPSGRGTQYF
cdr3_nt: TGTGCCAGCAGCTTAGTCCCTAGCGGGAGGGGTACGCAGTATTTT

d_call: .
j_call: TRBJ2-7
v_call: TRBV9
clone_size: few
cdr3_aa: CASSVRGGQYF
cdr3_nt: TGTGCCAGCAGCGTGAGGGGAGGGCAGTACTTC

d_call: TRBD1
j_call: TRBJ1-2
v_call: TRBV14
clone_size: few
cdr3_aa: CASSGTGGARGYTF
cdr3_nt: TGTGCCAGCAGCGGGACAGGGGGCGCGCGGGGCTACACCTTC

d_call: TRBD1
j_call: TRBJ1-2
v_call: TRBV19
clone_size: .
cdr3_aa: CASSIRTGGSRGYTF
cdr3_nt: TGTGCCAGTAGTATAAGAACAGGGGGATCGAGGGGCTACACCTTC

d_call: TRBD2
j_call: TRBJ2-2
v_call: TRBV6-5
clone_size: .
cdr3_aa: CASSYWSGRATGELFF
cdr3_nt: TGTGCCAGCAGTTACTGGAGCGGGAGGGCAACCGGGGAGCTGTTTTTT

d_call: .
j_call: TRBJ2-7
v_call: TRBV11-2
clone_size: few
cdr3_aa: CASSLAKGGVYEQYF
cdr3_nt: TGTGCCAGCAGCTTAGCTAAAGGGGGGGTCTACGAGCAGTACTTC

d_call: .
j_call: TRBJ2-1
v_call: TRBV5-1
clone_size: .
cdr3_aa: CASSLDLRTDEQFF
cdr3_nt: TGCGCCAGCAGCTTGGACCTTCGGACAGACGAGCAGTTCTTC

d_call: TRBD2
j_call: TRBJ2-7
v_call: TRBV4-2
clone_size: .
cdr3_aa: CASSQSSGTYEQYF
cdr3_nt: TGTGCCAGCAGCCAATCTAGCGGCACATACGAGCAGTACTTC

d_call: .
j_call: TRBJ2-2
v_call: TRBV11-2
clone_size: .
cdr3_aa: CASSPLRRGELFF
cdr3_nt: TGTGCCAGCAGCCCTCTTAGGAGGGGGGAGCTGTTTTTT

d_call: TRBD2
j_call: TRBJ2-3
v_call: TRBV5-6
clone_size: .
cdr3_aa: CASSLGSSGYSDTQYF
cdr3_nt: TGTGCCAGCAGCTTGGGGTCTAGCGGGTACTCAGATACGCAGTATTTT

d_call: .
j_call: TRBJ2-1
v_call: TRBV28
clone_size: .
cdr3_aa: CASSFRNYNEQFF
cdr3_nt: TGTGCCAGCAGTTTTAGAAACTACAATGAGCAGTTCTTC

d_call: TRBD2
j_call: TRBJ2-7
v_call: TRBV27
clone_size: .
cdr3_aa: CASSPTSGRVAYEQYF
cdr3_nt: TGTGCCAGCAGCCCGACTAGCGGGAGGGTTGCCTACGAGCAGTACTTC

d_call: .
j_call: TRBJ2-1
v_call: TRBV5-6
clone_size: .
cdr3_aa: CASSSWTLRGEQFF
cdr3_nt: TGTGCCAGCAGCTCCTGGACTTTACGGGGTGAGCAGTTCTTC

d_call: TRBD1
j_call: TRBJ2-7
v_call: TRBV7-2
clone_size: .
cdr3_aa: CASSFLGTVDEQYF
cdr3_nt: TGTGCCAGCAGCTTCCTCGGGACAGTAGACGAGCAGTACTTC

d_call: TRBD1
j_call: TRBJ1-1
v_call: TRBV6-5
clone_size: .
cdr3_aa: CASSLRQGAEAFF
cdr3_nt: TGTGCCAGCAGTCTTCGACAGGGGGCTGAAGCTTTCTTT

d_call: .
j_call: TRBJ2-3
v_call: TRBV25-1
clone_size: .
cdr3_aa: CASSHRGADTQYF
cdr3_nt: TGTGCCAGCAGCCACCGCGGAGCAGATACGCAGTATTTT

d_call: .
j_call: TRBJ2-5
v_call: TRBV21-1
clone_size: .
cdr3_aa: CASSKFYSPNNRREFQETQYF
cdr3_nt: TGTGCCAGCAGCAAATTTTACTCTCCCAACAATAGGCGGGAGTTCCAAGAGACCCAGTACTTC

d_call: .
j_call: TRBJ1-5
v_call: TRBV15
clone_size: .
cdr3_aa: CATSNPTGNRNQPQHF
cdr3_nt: TGTGCCACCAGCAATCCAACAGGGAATCGAAATCAGCCCCAGCATTTT

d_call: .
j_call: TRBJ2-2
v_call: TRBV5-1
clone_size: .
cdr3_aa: CASSFGSAGELFF
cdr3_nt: TGCGCCAGTAGCTTTGGTTCGGCCGGGGAGCTGTTTTTT

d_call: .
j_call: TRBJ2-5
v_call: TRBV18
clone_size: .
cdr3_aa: CASSPDTIQETQYF
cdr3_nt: TGTGCCAGCTCACCCGACACCATACAAGAGACCCAGTACTTC

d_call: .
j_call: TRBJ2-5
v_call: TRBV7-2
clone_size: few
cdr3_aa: CASSPGLETQYF
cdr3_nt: TGTGCCAGCAGCCCAGGACTAGAGACCCAGTACTTC

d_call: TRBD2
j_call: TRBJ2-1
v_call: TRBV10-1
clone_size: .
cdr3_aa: CASRGLAGAPSYNEQFF
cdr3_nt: TGCGCCAGCAGGGGACTAGCGGGAGCGCCTTCCTACAATGAGCAGTTCTTC

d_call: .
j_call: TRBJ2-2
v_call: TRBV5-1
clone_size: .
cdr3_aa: CASSPLVRNTGELFF
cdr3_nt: TGCGCCAGCAGCCCCCTAGTACGGAACACCGGGGAGCTGTTTTTT